A selection of T cell receptor beta chains follows, all from one sample in a study of chemoradiotherapy in HPV16-positive cancers. TCRdb's copy holds only in-frame clones and misses some; the assay was immunoSEQ multiplex PCR. The sample shows under 20,000 clones, more than 75% of them seen only once. Sampling was performed from a patient who underwent chemoradiotherapy. All receptors come from a human donor with HPV-associated anogenital cancer. Both conserved end residues are part of each CDR3.

j_call | v_call | cdr3_aa
TRBJ2-1 | TRBV29-1 | CSVGDAYNEQFF
TRBJ1-3 | TRBV4-3 | CASSQDTRGDGNTIYF
TRBJ2-7 | TRBV19 | CASSRKTGGGSYEQYF
TRBJ1-2 | TRBV6-5 | CASCNGDRPNYGYTF
TRBJ2-1 | TRBV7-9 | CASSLGGPGRGEQFF
TRBJ2-6 | TRBV27 | CASSLLFTNSGANVLTF
TRBJ2-7 | TRBV30 | CAWSLKGAYEQYF
TRBJ1-2 | TRBV5-1 | CASSSGSPNYGYTF
TRBJ2-2 | TRBV28 | CASSSPRAMNTGELFF
TRBJ1-4 | TRBV27 | CASSWGTGVNEKLFF
TRBJ2-5 | TRBV7-2 | CASSRSGGETQYF
TRBJ1-6 | TRBV18 | CASSPRGGGNSPLHF
TRBJ2-3 | TRBV6-6 | CASRSGGDTDTQYF
TRBJ1-5 | TRBV4-1 | CASSPGDRAQPQHF
TRBJ2-3 | TRBV18 | CASSRLAGGPADTQYF
TRBJ2-7 | TRBV9 | CASSVGRGITYEQYF
TRBJ1-4 | TRBV14 | CASSRDRHEKLFF
TRBJ1-5 | TRBV7-2 | CASSYDGYQPQHF
TRBJ2-3 | TRBV6-1 | CASSERWGMGLGTDTQYF
TRBJ1-4 | TRBV4-2 | CASSQDRTEGLEKLFF
TRBJ2-2 | TRBV7-9 | CASSFGTGEGTGELFF
TRBJ1-1 | TRBV11-2 | CASSLEGFMNTEAFF
TRBJ2-5 | TRBV18 | CASSQVAGGQETQYF
TRBJ1-2 | TRBV7-2 | CASSSPGGFWGYTF